This entry describes one T cell receptor (beta chain). Its antigen is still unknown. These data come from a study of cytomegalovirus exposure and HLA in healthy donors. Findings and limits, study-wide: Exclusion applied to some V segments, including TRBV6-2 and TRBV6-3, as they were indistinguishable. Later analysis revealed greater clonal expansion in HLA-associated TCR beta chains than in equally common others. Trimming of TCR beta V- and J-genes showed a link, identified in a later analysis, to a missense DCLRE1C variant. There were reportedly fewer N-insertions in an Asian-associated ancestry cluster than the roughly 700-donor mean, in a later analysis.

CDR1 is SGHRS and CDR2 is YFSETQ in the germline V gene. The CDR3 spans 14 residues. V shed 2 bases, J shed 2 bases, and the junction held 2 bases outside the gene matches. 13 Jbeta primers and 60 Vbeta primers were used for the PCR. Profiled with immunoSEQ multiplex PCR; TCRdb holds only in-frame clones, not every one. This sample has 120,000 or so clones, with over 60% found just once. The sequence was collected from a human donor in good health. V is TRBV5-1 and J is TRBJ2-3; TRBD1 matches 7 bases. What was sequenced was PBMCs. This CDR3 reads CASSFGQATDTQYF. The CDR3 coding sequence is TGCGCCAGCAGCTTTGGACAGGCCACAGATACGCAGTATTTT.